Below, 19 T cell receptor beta chains from the same sample are listed, as sequenced in a study of vaccination and CD4 T cells after COVID-19 (dated by TCRdb to between 2022 and 2023). These receptors have no identified antigens. Library creation used PCR. Sequencing was performed on an Illumina iSeq 100. DNA from cultured CD4+ T cells underwent TCR sequencing with the Oncomine TCR Beta short-read assay at the Johns Hopkins FTIC core. TCRdb trimmed public reads at Q25 via fastp, called clones via MiXCR and kept in-frame beta chains. Each entry is one CDR3 protein sequence, shown with its most common DNA and genes. Counted in this sample were 9,500 to 14,000 distinct CDR3 sequences; roughly 40% of them appeared once. The top ten clonotypes cover about 30% of the sample. This specimen's treatment or condition label, per the study, means: approximately nine-day PBMC culture with coronavirus spike peptide pools or control peptides (ViraFEST assay).

Sequencing used CD4+ T cells from blood, cultured in vitro. These TCRs come from a human donor who had recovered from COVID-19.

By share, this clonotype ranks as medium-sized. The rearrangement links TRBV20-1 to TRBJ2-3; weak D call: TRBD1 (5 bases). The CDR3 consists of 13 residues. The ends were cut back, 5 bases at V and 2 bases at J, with 11 bases in the middle. Germline V gene sequence: CDR1 DFQATT, CDR2 SNEGSKA (reference sequence). In DNA, the CDR3 is TGCAGTGCTTATTGGGGCCCCACAGATACGCAGTATTTT. It is translated as CSAYWGPTDTQYF.

The chain recombines TRBV10-3 with TRBJ2-7; 9 bases are shared with TRBD1. V lost 4 bases and J lost 3; bases outside the gene matches: 7. Germline V gene data show CDR1 as ENHRY and CDR2 as SYGVKD. The CDR3 runs to 15 residues. CDR3 loop: CAISGGQGSVYEQYF. The CDR3 DNA sequence: TGTGCCATCAGTGGGGGACAGGGAAGCGTCTACGAGCAGTACTTC.

This clonotype was found a few times. The chain's CDR3 is CASSPWLAGNKNIQYF. The CDR3 bases are TGTGCCAGCAGTCCGTGGCTAGCGGGGAACAAAAACATTCAGTACTTC. The V and J genes are TRBV27 and TRBJ2-4, with 9 nucleotides matching TRBD2. V lost 5 bases, J lost 3 bases, and 8 bases stayed unmatched. From germline, CDR1 is MNHEY and CDR2 SMNVEV (reference sequence). This CDR3 comprises 16 residues.

This clonotype was seen a few times. V gene TRBV27 combines with J gene TRBJ1-1, with 7 bases lining up with TRBD1. Trimming removed 6 bases from V and 1 base from J; junction bases left unmatched: 14. The germline V gene encodes CDR1 MNHEY and CDR2 SMNVEV (reference sequence). This CDR3 is built from 17 residues. CDR3 in amino acids: CASSSLGRGRGNTEAFF. The CDR3 DNA is TGTGCCAGCAGCTCTCTTGGGAGGGGGCGCGGGAACACTGAAGCTTTCTTT.

This clonotype came up a few times. V and J are TRBV20-1 and TRBJ2-2; 7 bases fit TRBD1. The CDR3 is 15 residues long. V dropped 0 bases and J dropped 4; count of bases not matched to a gene: 5. Germline CDR1 and CDR2: DFQATT and SNEGSKA (reference sequence). This CDR3 is CSARDSYRGTGELFF. CDR3 DNA: TGCAGTGCTAGAGATTCGTACAGGGGCACCGGGGAGCTGTTTTTT.

The V gene is TRBV6-5, the J gene TRBJ1-6; D unclear. There are 14 residues in the CDR3. CDR1 is MNHEY, CDR2 SVGAGI, per germline. V gave up 3 bases and J gave up 11 bases, with 14 bases separating them. CDR3 nucleotides: TGTGCCAGCAGTTATAGCCCAGGCTCCACACCCCTCCACTTT. It yields the protein CASSYSPGSTPLHF.

This rearrangement joins TRBV28 to TRBJ1-2, with D perhaps matching TRBD1 (6 bases). CDR1 is MDHEN, CDR2 SYDVKM, per germline. Trimming left V 10 bases short and J 5 bases short, with 17 bases between. The CDR3 consists of 13 residues. The CDR3 protein is CATVQGARYGYTF. CDR3 nucleotide sequence: TGTGCCACGGTACAGGGAGCTCGGTATGGCTACACCTTC.

The V call is TRBV20-1, the J call TRBJ1-3, with D perhaps TRBD1 (5 bases). Trimming took 2 bases from V and 0 from J, leaving 8 bases between them. CDR3 length: 14 residues. The germline CDR1 and CDR2 sequences are DFQATT and SNEGSKA (reference sequence). CDR3 nucleotides: TGCAGTGCTAGAAGAGGGGACTCTGGAAACACCATATATTTT. The encoded protein is CSARRGDSGNTIYF.

This clonotype is labeled as medium-sized. This chain links TRBV7-3 with TRBJ2-2; 8 bases line up with TRBD2. V was clipped by 5 bases and J by 1 base; unmatched bases: 3. CDR1 is SGHTA, CDR2 FQGTGA, per germline. CDR3 length equals 15 residues. CDR3 nucleotide sequence: TGTGCCAGCAGCGCCGGGGGGGAGAACACCGGGGAGCTGTTTTTT. Translated: CASSAGGENTGELFF.

This chain connects TRBV28 to TRBJ2-5, with 8 nucleotides matching TRBD1. The ends lost 6 bases at V and 3 bases at J; junction bases unmatched: 9. This CDR3 is built from 15 residues. CDR1 and CDR2 from the germline V gene are MDHEN and SYDVKM. The CDR3 DNA reads as TGTGCCAGCAGGCAGGGAGGACAGGGAGAAGAGACCCAGTACTTC. Translated, it gives CASRQGGQGEETQYF.

The chain recombines TRBV20-1 with TRBJ2-7, with TRBD2 as a possible D gene (7 bases). V shed 5 bases and J shed 3 bases, with 26 bases lying between them. This CDR3 is 17 amino acids long. The germline V gene has CDR1 DFQATT and CDR2 SNEGSKA (reference sequence). The DNA for the CDR3 is TGCAGTGCTGGTCTCGGGCGGGGGCGCCGGGGGTACTACGAGCAGTACTTC. Its protein is CSAGLGRGRRGYYEQYF.

The chain uses TRBV4-1 and TRBJ1-2; the D is unclear. This CDR3 has 13 residues. V was shortened by 0 bases and J by 10 bases, with 12 bases between the two germline ends. Per germline, CDR1 MGHRA and CDR2 YSYEKL. CDR3 DNA sequence: TGCGCCAGCAGCCAAGATCGGGGTACCGACTACACCTTC. Protein: CASSQDRGTDYTF.

The CDR3 loop is CASSLAGEAEKLFF. The CDR3, as DNA: TGCGCCAGCAGCTTGGCGGGGGAGGCCGAAAAACTGTTTTTT. The J gene is TRBJ1-4, the V gene TRBV5-1; a weak D match, TRBD1 (5 bases). Germline CDR1 is SGHRS and CDR2 is YFSETQ. CDR3 size: 14 residues. Deletions cut 0 bases from V and 8 bases from J, with 11 bases between.

About this clonotype itself: At one end, the junction sequence differs from germline, possibly due to a read error. The chain uses TRBV5-1 and TRBJ2-7; D call uncertain. Germline CDR1 reads SGHRS; CDR2 reads YFSETQ. The CDR3 is 13 amino acids. CDR3 coding DNA: TGCGCCAGCAGCTTGGGTAGCCTCTACGGGCAGTACTTC. This encodes CASSLGSLYGQYF.

This rearrangement joins TRBV28 to TRBJ2-7; D is unresolved. Germline V gene lookup returns CDR1 MDHEN and CDR2 SYDVKM. This CDR3 region has 13 residues. V was trimmed by 6 bases and J by 1 base, leaving 10 bases between them. This chain's CDR3 is CASSKSISYEQYF. CDR3 nucleotide sequence: TGTGCCAGCAGCAAAAGTATTTCCTACGAGCAGTACTTC.

In nucleotides, the CDR3 is TGTGCCAGCAGCCAAGGATCGGGAAATCAGCCCCAGCATTTT. Its protein product is CASSQGSGNQPQHF. This chain links TRBV14 with TRBJ1-5; unclear D gene. The V end was cut by 1 base, the J end by 4 bases, with 8 bases between. The CDR3 is 14 residues long. Germline lookup yields CDR1 SGHDN and CDR2 FVKESK.

V is TRBV19 and J is TRBJ2-1, with a tentative D call TRBD2 (5 bases). The CDR3 is made up of 16 amino acids. V lost 3 bases and J 5 bases, leaving 17 bases between the germline ends. Looked up from germline, CDR1 is LNHDA and CDR2 is SQIVND (reference sequence). CDR3 sequence (DNA): TGTGCCAGTAGTATGGAGGCTTCCTGGGTAAACAATGAGCAGTTCTTC. Its protein product is CASSMEASWVNNEQFF.

This clonotype has just a few counts. This chain uses TRBV21-1 with TRBJ1-2; whether TRBD1, the table's D call, matches the DNA was not checked. TRBV21-1 is deemed a pseudogene. The CDR3 covers 16 residues. The CDR3 reads CASTPGTGSENYGYTF. The DNA of the CDR3 is TGTGCCAGCACCCCCGGGACAGGGAGCGAGAACTATGGCTACACCTTC.

This clonotype was seen more than once but under ten times. This sequence joins TRBV20-1 and TRBJ1-2; 7 bases fit TRBD1. After removal of 6 bases from V and 8 bases from J, the junction contained 9 bases not matched to a gene. This CDR3 is 12 amino acids long. In germline, CDR1 is DFQATT, CDR2 SNEGSKA (reference sequence). The CDR3 region is CSASNRGSGYTF. CDR3 sequence (DNA): TGCAGTGCATCCAACAGGGGAAGCGGCTACACCTTC.